The rows below give T cell receptor beta chains drawn from one sample of a study of brain T cells in children with intractable seizures. Measured with immunoSEQ multiplex PCR; TCRdb has only the in-frame clones, and not every one. The sample holds fewer than 25,000 clones, 90% to 95% seen once. Sequencing used peripheral blood, obtained at surgery. Source of these receptors: a boy between 10 and 17 years old with focal cortical dysplasia and intractable seizures. Each CDR3 is given with its conserved first and last residue.

j_gene,v_gene,CDR3aa
TRBJ1-1,TRBV5-1,CASSMETVMNTEAFF
TRBJ2-1,TRBV30,CAWSVGGPGTRRNEQFF
TRBJ1-4,TRBV3-1/TRBV3-2,CASSQEPGPNEKLFF
TRBJ1-1,TRBV5-4,CASSPPGVRLNTEAFF
TRBJ2-5,TRBV4-1,CASSQDPGAGETQYF
TRBJ1-6,TRBV11-2,CASSFDRNSPLHF
TRBJ2-1,TRBV4-1,CASSRTGTGGGNEQFF
TRBJ2-7,TRBV13,CASSGGVSSYEQYF
TRBJ2-2,TRBV7-8,CASSLRDPYTGELFF
TRBJ2-6,TRBV6-1,CASSEELVSGANVLTF
TRBJ2-3,TRBV11-2,CASSLDPGGLGDTQYF
TRBJ1-3,TRBV24-1,CATSDRDGGNTIYF
TRBJ2-1,TRBV10-2,CASSESPGHNEQFF
TRBJ2-7,TRBV7-2,CASSLTGTSGLVYYEQYF
TRBJ1-5,TRBV18,CASSPLGQDQPQHF
TRBJ1-6,TRBV5-4,CASSFVGRGRSPLHF
TRBJ2-6,TRBV11-2,CASRFPGGPGANVLTF
TRBJ1-1,TRBV2,CASRPTGDSEAFF
TRBJ1-2,TRBV5-1,CASSLMSPNLSGYTF
TRBJ2-7,TRBV9,CASSEGGQISSEQYF
TRBJ1-1,TRBV7-9,CASSLRGTEAFF
TRBJ2-3,TRBV29-1,CSETPGVGTDTQYF
TRBJ1-5,TRBV9,CASSVDPGNQPQHF
TRBJ2-7,TRBV13,CASSLGWSSYEQYF